This T cell receptor (beta chain) came from a study of blood T cell repertoires in COVID-19. Study-level information: The cDNA or gDNA used as material had been derived from T cells, B-cell-depleted T cells, or PBMCs.

Method: immunoSEQ multiplex PCR; TCRdb's copy keeps in-frame clones and lacks some. The sample comprises approximately 240,000 clones, 75% to 85% of which are singletons, and around 5.9% rests with the top ten. The CDR3 extends over 16 amino acids. Germline V gene sequence: CDR1 SGDLS, CDR2 YYNGEE. V lost 2 bases and J lost 0; bases outside the gene matches: 7. V and J are TRBV9 and TRBJ2-7, with 8 bases that match TRBD2. This clonotype was sampled from a human donor in a cohort sampled during active COVID-19. Sequenced: peripheral blood. The CDR3: CASSVSGTSLSYEQYF. CDR3 DNA sequence: TGTGCCAGCAGCGTTTCCGGGACTAGTCTCTCCTACGAGCAGTACTTC.